Sequencing of this T cell receptor beta chain was carried out in a study of blood T cell repertoires in COVID-19. Study at large: Spain, Italy and the United States supplied samples that represented acute and convalescent COVID-19.

The trim removed 5 bases at V and 0 bases at J, leaving 1 base unmatched. Germline values: CDR1 SGHTA, CDR2 FQGNSA. The CDR3 length is 15 residues. In the original analysis: Nucleated cell number was recorded as an estimate derived from reference gene primer amplification. The method was immunoSEQ multiplex PCR; TCRdb's version includes in-frame clones alone and lacks a portion of them. V and J calls and clone size come straight from that table; D and trimming were deduced from the DNA. The sample records 250,000 or so clones, over 80% being singletons. Patients of the Seattle cohort, enrolled during active infection, were followed longitudinally.

The chain recombines TRBV7-2 with TRBJ2-1, with 10 bases aligning to TRBD1. The clonotype comes from a man aged 30-40 years with COVID-19, enrolled during active disease. The source material was peripheral blood. DNA for the CDR3: TGTGCCAGCAGCCGGGACAGGGGCTCCTACAATGAGCAGTTCTTC. This codes for CASSRDRGSYNEQFF.